These 12 T cell receptor beta chains were all obtained from the same sample, sequenced in a study of blood T cells in healthy people across ages. Then a second PCR, running roughly 7 to 11 cycles, was carried out with a sample-barcoded 5' primer and a J-beta primer mix. MiXCR, run by TCRdb on the 5' RACE reads, gives a single entry per CDR3 protein. In the table there are 800,000 or so distinct CDR3 sequences, under 80% of which are singletons. The source material was blood. These TCRs come from a man aged 30 to 39 in good health.

The chain joins TRBV28 to TRBJ2-3, with 7 bases that match TRBD1. The germline gives CDR1 MDHEN, CDR2 SYDVKM. The J segment lost 6 bases and the V segment lost 2 bases, leaving 14 bases of the junction unmatched. The CDR3 runs to 17 residues. DNA of the CDR3: TGTGCCAGCAGTTTACCCTTCGACAGGGCACAGGGGGATACGCAGTATTTT. Translating it yields CASSLPFDRAQGDTQYF.

This rearrangement joins TRBV18 to TRBJ2-3; 7 positions match TRBD2. The CDR3 is made up of 13 amino acids. V shed 3 bases and J 11 bases; nucleotides not matched to a gene: 8. Germline V CDR1 and CDR2: KGHSH, LQKENI. This CDR3 is CASSPSTGEGQYF. The CDR3, as DNA: TGTGCCAGCTCACCCTCCACGGGGGAGGGGCAGTATTTT.

The chain employs TRBV27 and TRBJ2-7; the D gene is possibly TRBD1 (6 bases). Germline V gene lookup returns CDR1 MNHEY and CDR2 SMNVEV (reference sequence). The CDR3 is 14 residues long. The germline V and J ends were trimmed by 2 bases and 1 base, with 9 bases remaining between them. CDR3 DNA sequence: TGTGCCAGCAGTTTACTGGGGGCATCCTACGAGCAGTACTTC. This translates into CASSLLGASYEQYF.

The chain carries TRBV20-1 and TRBJ2-1; D gene unclear. The CDR3 is made up of 15 amino acids. Trimming took off 0 bases at V and 4 bases at J, with 13 bases between the two ends. Germline V gives CDR1 DFQATT, CDR2 SNEGSKA (reference sequence). The CDR3 protein is CSARDSGHPYNEQFF. The CDR3 DNA sequence: TGCAGTGCTAGAGATTCTGGGCACCCGTACAATGAGCAGTTCTTC.

This clonotype was seen only a few times. The chain has TRBV20-1 and TRBJ2-3; TRBD2 matches at 9 bases. V dropped 4 bases and J dropped 5; count of bases not matched to a gene: 10. The CDR3 spans 15 residues. Germline CDR1 is DFQATT and CDR2 is SNEGSKA (reference sequence). The CDR3 DNA follows: TGCAGTGCTATCACTCGACTAGCGGTGGGAGATACGCAGTATTTT. This codes for CSAITRLAVGDTQYF.

On this clonotype itself: The junction departs from germline at one end; a sequencing error may be responsible. This sequence joins TRBV3-1 and TRBJ2-3; D might be TRBD1 (6 bases). In germline, CDR1 is LGHDT, CDR2 YNNKEL (reference sequence). The CDR3 runs to 14 residues. The chain's CDR3 is CASSQERRGNTKYF. The CDR3 nucleotides read TGTGCCAGCAGCCAAGAGCGAAGGGGGAATACGAAGTATTTT.

The V and J genes are TRBV6-5 and TRBJ1-4; a possible D gene is TRBD1 (5 bases). Trimming removed 2 bases from V and 6 bases from J, with 13 bases in between. This CDR3 has 15 residues. Per germline, CDR1 MNHEY and CDR2 SVGAGI. The CDR3 loop is CASSYVWGGDEKLFF. The CDR3 coding sequence is TGTGCCAGCAGTTACGTTTGGGGGGGGGATGAAAAACTGTTTTTT.

J is TRBJ1-5 and V is TRBV6-2 or TRBV6-3, with a tentative D call TRBD1 (6 bases). The germline V gene encodes CDR1 MNHEY and CDR2 SVGEGT. With 3 bases removed from V and 4 bases from J, the gap between germline ends came to 13 bases. The CDR3 has 15 residues. The chain's CDR3 is CASSYLGTPNQPQHF. CDR3 coding DNA: TGTGCCAGCAGTTATCTGGGGACACCTAATCAGCCCCAGCATTTT.

This clonotype was seen a few times. This chain uses TRBV12-3 or TRBV12-4 with TRBJ2-7; no firm D call. V dropped 8 bases and J dropped 4 bases, with 12 bases sitting between them. CDR3 length: 12 amino acids. The CDR3 reads CASAADWYEQYF. As DNA, the CDR3 is TGTGCCAGCGCCGCTGATTGGTACGAGCAGTACTTC.

This clonotype was counted only a few times. The gene calls are TRBV28 and TRBJ2-1; weak D call: TRBD1 (6 bases). The CDR3 extends over 17 amino acids. Germline V gene sequence: CDR1 MDHEN, CDR2 SYDVKM. The V and J ends lost 5 bases and 0 bases respectively, with 17 bases between them. The chain's CDR3 is CASSQGRVGASYNEQFF. The CDR3 DNA reads TGTGCCAGCAGTCAAGGGCGGGTGGGGGCCTCCTACAATGAGCAGTTCTTC.

The V gene is TRBV6-5, the J gene TRBJ1-2; D perhaps matches TRBD1 (5 bases). Germline CDR1 reads MNHEY; CDR2 reads SVGAGI. CDR3 length equals 15 residues. Trimming shortened V by 2 bases and J by 5 bases, and 15 bases separated the two germline ends. DNA for the CDR3: TGTGCCAGCAGTTACAACCGACAGCGGACGTATGGCTACACCTTC. It encodes CASSYNRQRTYGYTF.

The chain recombines TRBV9 with TRBJ2-5, with a weak D call TRBD1 (6 bases). This CDR3 region has 16 residues. The V and J ends lost 1 base and 0 bases respectively, with 13 bases between them. Germline V CDR1 and CDR2: SGDLS, YYNGEE. DNA for the CDR3: TGTGCCAGCAGCGTATCAGTAGGGGGTAACCAAGAGACCCAGTACTTC. It is translated as CASSVSVGGNQETQYF.